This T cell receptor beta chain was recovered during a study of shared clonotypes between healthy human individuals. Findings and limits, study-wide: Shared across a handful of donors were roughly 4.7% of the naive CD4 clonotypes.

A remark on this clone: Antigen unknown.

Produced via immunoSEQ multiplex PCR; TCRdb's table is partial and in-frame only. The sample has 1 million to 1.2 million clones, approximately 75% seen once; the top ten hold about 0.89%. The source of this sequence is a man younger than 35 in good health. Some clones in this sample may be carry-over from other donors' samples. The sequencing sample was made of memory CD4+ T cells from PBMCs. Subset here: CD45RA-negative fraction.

The CDR3 loop reads CASSVEGGQPQHF. The CDR3 DNA sequence: TGTGCCAGCAGTGTGGAGGGGGGTCAGCCCCAGCATTTT. This chain uses TRBV2 with TRBJ1-5; D perhaps matches TRBD1 (6 bases). The CDR3 totals 13 residues. The V end lost 4 bases, the J end lost 6 bases, and 10 bases lay between the germline ends. Germline CDR1 reads SNHLY; CDR2 reads FYNNEI.